This T cell receptor (beta chain) appears in the sequencing data of a study of blood T cell repertoires in COVID-19. Study at large: There were acute and convalescent COVID-19 samples, and they came from the United States, Italy and Spain.

Under the authors' procedure: Estimation of nucleated cell counts relied on the amplification of reference gene primers. TCRdb's table, derived via immunoSEQ multiplex PCR, lists solely in-frame clones and lacks some. The D gene and trimming were derived from the DNA, and the V and J assignments and clone size from that table. This sample has about 310,000 clones, with roughly 89% found just once. The germline V gene has CDR1 LNHDA and CDR2 SQIVND (reference sequence). V was clipped by 9 bases and J by 6 bases; unmatched bases: 5. The CDR3 runs to 13 residues. This clonotype was obtained from a woman aged 25 to 39 who had recovered from COVID-19. The sample was PBMCs or T cells enriched from blood (not recorded which). The chain uses TRBV19 and TRBJ1-4; 9 positions match TRBD1. This CDR3 reads CASQGQGHEKLFF. For the CDR3, the DNA is TGTGCCAGCCAGGGACAGGGTCATGAAAAACTGTTTTTT. Looking up the rest from reference TRBV19 and TRBJ1-4 gives the full variable domain: DGGITQSPKYLFRKEGQNVTLSCEQNLNHDAMYWYRQDPGQGLRLIYYSQIVNDFQKGDIAEGYSVSREKKESFPLTVTSAQKNPTAFYLCASQGQGHEKLFFGSGTQLSVL.